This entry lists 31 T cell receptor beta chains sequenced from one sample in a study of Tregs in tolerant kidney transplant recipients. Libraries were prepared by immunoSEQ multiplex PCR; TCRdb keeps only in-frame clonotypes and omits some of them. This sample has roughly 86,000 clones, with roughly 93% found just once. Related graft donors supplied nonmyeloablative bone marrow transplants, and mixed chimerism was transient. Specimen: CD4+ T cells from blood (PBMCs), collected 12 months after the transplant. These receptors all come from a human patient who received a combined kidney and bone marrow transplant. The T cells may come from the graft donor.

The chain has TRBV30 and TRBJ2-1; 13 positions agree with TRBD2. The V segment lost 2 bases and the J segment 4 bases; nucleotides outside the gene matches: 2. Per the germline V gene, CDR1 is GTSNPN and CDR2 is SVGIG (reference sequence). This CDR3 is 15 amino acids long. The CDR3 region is CAWSPGLAGYNEQFF. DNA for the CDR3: TGTGCCTGGAGTCCGGGACTAGCGGGGTACAATGAGCAGTTCTTC.

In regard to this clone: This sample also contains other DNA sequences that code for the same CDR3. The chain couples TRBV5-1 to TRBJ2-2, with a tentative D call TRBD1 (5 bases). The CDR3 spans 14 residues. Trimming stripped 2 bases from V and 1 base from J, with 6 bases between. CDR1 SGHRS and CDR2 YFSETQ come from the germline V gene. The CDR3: CASSLGQNTGELFF. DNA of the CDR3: TGCGCCAGCAGCTTAGGACAGAACACCGGGGAGCTGTTTTTT.

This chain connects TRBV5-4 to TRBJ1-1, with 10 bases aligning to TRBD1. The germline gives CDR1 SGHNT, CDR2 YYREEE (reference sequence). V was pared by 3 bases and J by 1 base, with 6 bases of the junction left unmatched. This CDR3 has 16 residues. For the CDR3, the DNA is TGTGCCAGCAGCTCGGAAAGGACAGGGGGGAACACTGAAGCTTTCTTT. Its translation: CASSSERTGGNTEAFF.

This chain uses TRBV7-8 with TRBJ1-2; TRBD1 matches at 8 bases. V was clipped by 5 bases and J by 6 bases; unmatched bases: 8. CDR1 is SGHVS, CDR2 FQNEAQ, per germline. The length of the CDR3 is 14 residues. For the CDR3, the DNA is TGTGCCAGCAGCAAGACAGGGGACAGTAATGGCTACACCTTC. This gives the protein CASSKTGDSNGYTF.

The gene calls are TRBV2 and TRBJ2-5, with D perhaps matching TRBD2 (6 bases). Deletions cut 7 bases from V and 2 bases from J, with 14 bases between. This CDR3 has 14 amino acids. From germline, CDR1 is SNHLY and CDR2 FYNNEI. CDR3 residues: CASTEGLGQETQYF. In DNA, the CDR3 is TGTGCCAGCACGGAGGGGTTAGGTCAAGAGACCCAGTACTTC.

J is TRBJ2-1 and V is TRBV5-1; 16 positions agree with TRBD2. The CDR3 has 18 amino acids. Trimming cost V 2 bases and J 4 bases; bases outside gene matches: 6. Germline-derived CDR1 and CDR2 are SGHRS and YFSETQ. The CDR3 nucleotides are TGCGCCAGCAGCTTCGGGACTAGCGGGAGGGATGGGTACAATGAGCAGTTCTTC. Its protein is CASSFGTSGRDGYNEQFF.

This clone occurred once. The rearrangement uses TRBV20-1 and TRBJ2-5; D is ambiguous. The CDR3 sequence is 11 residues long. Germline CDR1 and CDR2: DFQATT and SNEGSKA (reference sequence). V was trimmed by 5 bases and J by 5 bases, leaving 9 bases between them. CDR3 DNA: TGCAGTGCTCCAGTTGTGGAGACCCAGTACTTC. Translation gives CSAPVVETQYF.

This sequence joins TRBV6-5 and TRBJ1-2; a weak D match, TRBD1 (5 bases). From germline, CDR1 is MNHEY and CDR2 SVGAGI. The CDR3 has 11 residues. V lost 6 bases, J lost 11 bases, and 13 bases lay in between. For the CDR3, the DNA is TGTGCCAGCAGGTGGGAGGGGTGGTACACCTTC. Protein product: CASRWEGWYTF.

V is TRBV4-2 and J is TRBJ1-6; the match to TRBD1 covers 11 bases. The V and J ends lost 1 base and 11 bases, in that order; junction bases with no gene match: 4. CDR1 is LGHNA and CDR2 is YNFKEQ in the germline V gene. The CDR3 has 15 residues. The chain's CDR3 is CASSQVGQGAPPLHF. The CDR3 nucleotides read TGTGCCAGCAGCCAAGTAGGACAGGGGGCTCCACCCCTCCACTTT.

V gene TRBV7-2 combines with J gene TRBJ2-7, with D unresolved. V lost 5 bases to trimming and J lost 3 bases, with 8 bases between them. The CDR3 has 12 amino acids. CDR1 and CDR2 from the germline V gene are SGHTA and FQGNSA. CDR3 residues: CASSRGFYEQYF. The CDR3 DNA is TGTGCCAGCAGCCGAGGTTTCTACGAGCAGTACTTC.

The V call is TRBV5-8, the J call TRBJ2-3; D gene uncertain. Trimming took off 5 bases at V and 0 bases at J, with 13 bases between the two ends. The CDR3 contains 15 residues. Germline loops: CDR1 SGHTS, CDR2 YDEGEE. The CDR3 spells CASSYGHLSTDTQYF. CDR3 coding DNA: TGTGCCAGCAGTTACGGTCACTTAAGCACAGATACGCAGTATTTT. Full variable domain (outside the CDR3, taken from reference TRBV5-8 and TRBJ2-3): EAGVTQSPTHLIKTRGQQATLRCSPISGHTSVYWYQQALGLGLQFLLWYDEGEERNRGNFPPRFSGRQFPNYSSELNVNALELEDSALYLCASSYGHLSTDTQYFGPGTRLTVL.

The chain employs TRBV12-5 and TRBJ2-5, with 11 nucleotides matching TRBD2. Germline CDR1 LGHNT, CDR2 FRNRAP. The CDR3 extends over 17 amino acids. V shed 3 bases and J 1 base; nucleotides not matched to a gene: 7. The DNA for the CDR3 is TGTGCTAGTGGTTTTGGAAGACTAGCGGGAAGCCAAGAGACCCAGTACTTC. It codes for CASGFGRLAGSQETQYF.

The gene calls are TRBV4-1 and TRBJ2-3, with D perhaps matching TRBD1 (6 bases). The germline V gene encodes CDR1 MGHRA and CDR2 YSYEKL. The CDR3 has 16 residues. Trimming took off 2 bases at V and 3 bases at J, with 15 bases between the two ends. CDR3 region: CASSQFQGKGTDTQYF. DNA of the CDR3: TGCGCCAGCAGCCAATTCCAGGGGAAGGGAACAGATACGCAGTATTTT.

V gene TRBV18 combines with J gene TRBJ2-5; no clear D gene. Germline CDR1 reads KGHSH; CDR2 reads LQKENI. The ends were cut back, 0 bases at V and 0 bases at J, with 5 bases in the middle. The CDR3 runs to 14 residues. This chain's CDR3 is CASSPPSYQETQYF. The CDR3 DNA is TGTGCCAGCTCACCACCTTCGTACCAAGAGACCCAGTACTTC.

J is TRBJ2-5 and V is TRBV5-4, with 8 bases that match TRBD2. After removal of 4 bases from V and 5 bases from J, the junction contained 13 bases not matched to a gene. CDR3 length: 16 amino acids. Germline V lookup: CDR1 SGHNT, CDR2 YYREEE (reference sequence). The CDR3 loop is CASSPTAGGEWETQYF. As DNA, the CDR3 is TGTGCCAGCAGCCCCACGGCGGGGGGCGAATGGGAGACCCAGTACTTC.

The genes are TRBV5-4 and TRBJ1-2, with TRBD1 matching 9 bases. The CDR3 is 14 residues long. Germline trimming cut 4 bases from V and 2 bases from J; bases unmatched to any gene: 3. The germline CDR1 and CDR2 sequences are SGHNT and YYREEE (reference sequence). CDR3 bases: TGTGCCAGCAGCCGTACAGGGGGCAACTATGGCTACACCTTC. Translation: CASSRTGGNYGYTF.

The DNA of the CDR3 is TGTGCCATCAGTGCGGGGGGGGCGAACACCGGGGAGCTGTTTTTT. Translation gives CAISAGGANTGELFF. This chain joins TRBV10-3 and TRBJ2-2; 8 positions match TRBD2. From germline, CDR1 is ENHRY and CDR2 SYGVKD. The CDR3 spans 15 residues. Losses at the gene ends were 4 bases for V and 0 bases for J; bases not matched to a gene: 1.

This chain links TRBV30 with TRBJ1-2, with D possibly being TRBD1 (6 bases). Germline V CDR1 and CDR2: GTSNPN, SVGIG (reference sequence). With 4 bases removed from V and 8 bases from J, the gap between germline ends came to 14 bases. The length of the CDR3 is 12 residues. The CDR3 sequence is CAWTLGGRGYTF. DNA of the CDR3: TGTGCCTGGACCCTGGGGGGGCGAGGCTACACCTTC.

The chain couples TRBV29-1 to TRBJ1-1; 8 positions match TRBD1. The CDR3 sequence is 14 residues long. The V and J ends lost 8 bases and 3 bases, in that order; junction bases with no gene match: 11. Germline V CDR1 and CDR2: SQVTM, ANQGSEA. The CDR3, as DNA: TGCAGCTCGAGACAGGGGCGAGGGGACACTGAAGCTTTCTTT. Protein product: CSSRQGRGDTEAFF.

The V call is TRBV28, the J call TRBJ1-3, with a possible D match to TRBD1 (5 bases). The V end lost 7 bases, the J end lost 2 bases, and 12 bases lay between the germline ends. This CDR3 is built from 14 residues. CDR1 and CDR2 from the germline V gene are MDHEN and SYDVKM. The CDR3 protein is CASTTTVTGNTIYF. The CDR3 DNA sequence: TGTGCCAGCACCACGACAGTGACTGGAAACACCATATATTTT.

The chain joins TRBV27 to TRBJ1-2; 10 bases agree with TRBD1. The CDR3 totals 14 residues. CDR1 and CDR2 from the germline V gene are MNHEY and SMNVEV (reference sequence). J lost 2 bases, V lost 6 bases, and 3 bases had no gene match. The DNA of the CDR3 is TGTGCCAGCAGACTGACAGGGGGCAACTATGGCTACACCTTC. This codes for CASRLTGGNYGYTF.

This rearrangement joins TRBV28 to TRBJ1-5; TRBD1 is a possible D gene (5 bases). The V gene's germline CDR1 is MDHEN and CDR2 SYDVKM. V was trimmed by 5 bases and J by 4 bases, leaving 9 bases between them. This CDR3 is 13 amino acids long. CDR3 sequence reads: CASSVRGNQPQHF. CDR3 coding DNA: TGTGCCAGCAGTGTCCGGGGGAATCAGCCCCAGCATTTT.

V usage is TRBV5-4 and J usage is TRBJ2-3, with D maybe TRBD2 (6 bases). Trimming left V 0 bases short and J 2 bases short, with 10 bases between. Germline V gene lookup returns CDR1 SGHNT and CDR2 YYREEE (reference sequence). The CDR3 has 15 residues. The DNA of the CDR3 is TGTGCCAGCAGCTTGGTAGGACTACTCACAGATACGCAGTATTTT. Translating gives CASSLVGLLTDTQYF.

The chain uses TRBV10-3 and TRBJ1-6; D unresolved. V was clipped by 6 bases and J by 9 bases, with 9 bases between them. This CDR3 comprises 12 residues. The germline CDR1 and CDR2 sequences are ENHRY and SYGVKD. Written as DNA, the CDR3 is TGTGCCATCAGCGGAGGGTCTTCACCCCTCCACTTT. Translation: CAISGGSSPLHF.

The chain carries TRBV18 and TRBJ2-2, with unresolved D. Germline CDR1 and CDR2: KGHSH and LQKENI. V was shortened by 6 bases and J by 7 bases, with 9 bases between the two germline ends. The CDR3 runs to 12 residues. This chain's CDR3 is CASSPRSGELFF. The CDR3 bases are TGTGCCAGCTCCCCGAGGAGCGGGGAGCTGTTTTTT.

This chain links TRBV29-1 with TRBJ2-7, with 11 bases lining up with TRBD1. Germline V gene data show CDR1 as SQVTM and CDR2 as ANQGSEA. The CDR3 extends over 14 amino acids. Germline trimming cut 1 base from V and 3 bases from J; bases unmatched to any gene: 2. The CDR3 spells CSVEVGTGGYEQYF. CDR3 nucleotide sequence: TGCAGCGTTGAAGTTGGGACAGGGGGCTACGAGCAGTACTTC.

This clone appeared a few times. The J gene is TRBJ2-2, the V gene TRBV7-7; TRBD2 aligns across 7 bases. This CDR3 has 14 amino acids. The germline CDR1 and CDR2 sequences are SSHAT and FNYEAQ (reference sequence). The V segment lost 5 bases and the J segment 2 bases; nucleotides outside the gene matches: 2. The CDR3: CASSQGLNTGELFF. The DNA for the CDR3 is TGTGCCAGCAGCCAGGGACTAAACACCGGGGAGCTGTTTTTT.

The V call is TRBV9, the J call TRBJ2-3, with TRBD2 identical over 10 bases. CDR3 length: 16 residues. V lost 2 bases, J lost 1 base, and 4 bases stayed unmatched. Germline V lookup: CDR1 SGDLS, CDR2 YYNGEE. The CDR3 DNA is TGTGCCAGCAGCGTGTCCGGGACTAGCGGCACAGATACGCAGTATTTT. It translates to CASSVSGTSGTDTQYF.

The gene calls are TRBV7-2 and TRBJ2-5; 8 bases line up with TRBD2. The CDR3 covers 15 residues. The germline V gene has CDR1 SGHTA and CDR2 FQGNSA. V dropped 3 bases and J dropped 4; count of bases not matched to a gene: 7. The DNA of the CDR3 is TGTGCCAGCAGCTTCGACCCGGGGGGGGGAGAGACCCAGTACTTC. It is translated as CASSFDPGGGETQYF.

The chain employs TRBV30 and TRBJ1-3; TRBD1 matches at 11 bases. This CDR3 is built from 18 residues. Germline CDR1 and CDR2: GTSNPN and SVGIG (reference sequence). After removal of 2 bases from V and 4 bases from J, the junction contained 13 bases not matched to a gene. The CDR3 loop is CAWSNTRTGGAAGNTIYF. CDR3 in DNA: TGTGCCTGGAGTAATACGAGGACAGGGGGCGCGGCCGGAAACACCATATATTTT.

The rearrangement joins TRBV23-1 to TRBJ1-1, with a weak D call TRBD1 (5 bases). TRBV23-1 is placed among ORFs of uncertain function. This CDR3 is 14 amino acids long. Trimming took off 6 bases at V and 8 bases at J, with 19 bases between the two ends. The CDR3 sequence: CASRYKGADGEAFF. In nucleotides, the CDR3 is TGCGCCAGCAGATACAAAGGGGCCGACGGGGAAGCTTTCTTT.